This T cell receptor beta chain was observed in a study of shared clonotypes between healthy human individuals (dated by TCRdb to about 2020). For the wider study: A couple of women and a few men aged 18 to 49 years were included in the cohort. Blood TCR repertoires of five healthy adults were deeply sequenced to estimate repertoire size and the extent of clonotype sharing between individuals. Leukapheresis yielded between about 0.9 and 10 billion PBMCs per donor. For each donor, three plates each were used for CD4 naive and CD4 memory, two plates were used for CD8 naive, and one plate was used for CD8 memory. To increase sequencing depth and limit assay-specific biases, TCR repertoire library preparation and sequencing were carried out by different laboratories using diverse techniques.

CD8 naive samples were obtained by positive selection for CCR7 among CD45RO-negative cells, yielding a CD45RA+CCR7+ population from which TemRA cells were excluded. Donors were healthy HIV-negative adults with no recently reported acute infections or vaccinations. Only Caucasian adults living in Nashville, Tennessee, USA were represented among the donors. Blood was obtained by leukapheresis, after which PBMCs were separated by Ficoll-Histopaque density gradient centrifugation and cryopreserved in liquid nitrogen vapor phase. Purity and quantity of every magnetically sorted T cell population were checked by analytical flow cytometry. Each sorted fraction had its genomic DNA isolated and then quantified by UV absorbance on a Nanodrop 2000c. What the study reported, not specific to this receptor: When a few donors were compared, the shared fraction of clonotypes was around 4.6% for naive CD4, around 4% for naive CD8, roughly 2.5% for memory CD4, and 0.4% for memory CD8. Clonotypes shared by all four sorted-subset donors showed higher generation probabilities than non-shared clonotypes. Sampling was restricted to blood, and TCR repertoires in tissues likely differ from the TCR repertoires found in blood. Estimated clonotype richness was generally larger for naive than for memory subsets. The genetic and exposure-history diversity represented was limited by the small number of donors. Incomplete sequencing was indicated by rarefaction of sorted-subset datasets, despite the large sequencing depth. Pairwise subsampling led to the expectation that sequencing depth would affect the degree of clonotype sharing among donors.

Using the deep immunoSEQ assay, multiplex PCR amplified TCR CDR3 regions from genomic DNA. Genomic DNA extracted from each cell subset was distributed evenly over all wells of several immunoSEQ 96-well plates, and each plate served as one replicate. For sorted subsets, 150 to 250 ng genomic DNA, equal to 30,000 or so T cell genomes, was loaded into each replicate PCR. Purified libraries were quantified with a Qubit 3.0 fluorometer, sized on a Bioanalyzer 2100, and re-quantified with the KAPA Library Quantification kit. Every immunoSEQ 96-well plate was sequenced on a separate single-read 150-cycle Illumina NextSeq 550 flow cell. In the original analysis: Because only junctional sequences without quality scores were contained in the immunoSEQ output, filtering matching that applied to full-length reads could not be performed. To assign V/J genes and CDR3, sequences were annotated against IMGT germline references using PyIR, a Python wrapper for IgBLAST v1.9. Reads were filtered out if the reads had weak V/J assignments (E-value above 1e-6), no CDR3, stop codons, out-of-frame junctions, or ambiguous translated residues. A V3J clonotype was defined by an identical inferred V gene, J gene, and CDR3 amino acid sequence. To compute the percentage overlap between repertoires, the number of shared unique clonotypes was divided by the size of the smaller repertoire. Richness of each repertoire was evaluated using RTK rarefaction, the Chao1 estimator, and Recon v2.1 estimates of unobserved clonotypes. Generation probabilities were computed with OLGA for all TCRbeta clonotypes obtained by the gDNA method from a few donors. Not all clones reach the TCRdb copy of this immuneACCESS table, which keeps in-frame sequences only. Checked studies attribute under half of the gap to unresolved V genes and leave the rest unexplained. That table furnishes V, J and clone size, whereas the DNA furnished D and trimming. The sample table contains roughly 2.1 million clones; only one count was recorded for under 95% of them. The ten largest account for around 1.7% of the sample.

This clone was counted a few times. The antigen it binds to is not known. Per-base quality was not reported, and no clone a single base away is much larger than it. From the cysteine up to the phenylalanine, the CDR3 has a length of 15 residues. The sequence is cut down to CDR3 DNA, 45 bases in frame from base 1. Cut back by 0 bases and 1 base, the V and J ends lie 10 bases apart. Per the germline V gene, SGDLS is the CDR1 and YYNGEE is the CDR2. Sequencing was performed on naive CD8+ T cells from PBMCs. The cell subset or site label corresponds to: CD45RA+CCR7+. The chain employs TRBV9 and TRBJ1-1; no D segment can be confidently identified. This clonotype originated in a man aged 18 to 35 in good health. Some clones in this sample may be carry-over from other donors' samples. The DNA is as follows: TGTGCCAGCAGCGTAGCTGTAGCGGAGAACACTGAAGCTTTCTTT. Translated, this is CASSVAVAENTEAFF.